A selection of T cell receptor beta chains follows, all from one sample in a study of graft-versus-host responses after intestinal transplantation. Antigen specificity for these receptors is unknown. TCRdb's copy holds only in-frame clones and misses some; the assay was immunoSEQ multiplex PCR. Of roughly 90,000 clones in the sample, about 87% were seen once. Sequences were derived from unstimulated CD4+ T cells sorted from spleen or lymph node cells, sampled before transplant. These receptors were collected from a human donor who was the organ donor for an intestinal transplant. Both conserved end residues are part of each CDR3. A D gene is named only where the DNA matches it firmly. Clone size is given for some rows only: seen once, a few or many times, or a class if the clone is expanded.

J: TRBJ2-7; D: NA; size: medium-sized; V: TRBV5-1; DNA: TGCGCCAGCAGCTTGGCGACTACCTACGAGCAGTACTTC; CDR3: CASSLATTYEQYF
J: TRBJ2-5; D: NA; size: NA; V: TRBV18; DNA: TGTGCCAGCTCAGGCCCTGAGACCCAGTACTTC; CDR3: CASSGPETQYF
J: TRBJ1-3; D: NA; size: NA; V: TRBV5-1; DNA: TGCGCCAGCAGCTTGGTCTCGGTAGACTCTGGAAACACCATATATTTT; CDR3: CASSLVSVDSGNTIYF
J: TRBJ2-4; D: TRBD2; size: NA; V: TRBV5-8; DNA: TGTGCCAGCAGCGCGCCGGGAGGCTGGAGCGTAGCCAAAAACATTCAGTACTTC; CDR3: CASSAPGGWSVAKNIQYF
J: TRBJ2-7; D: NA; size: NA; V: TRBV14; DNA: TGTGCCAGCAGCCAAGTATTGGCAGCGCCATACGAGCAGTACTTC; CDR3: CASSQVLAAPYEQYF
J: TRBJ1-1; D: TRBD1; size: NA; V: TRBV5-6; DNA: TGTGCCAGCAGCTTTCCCCGGGACAGATACACTGAAGCTTTCTTT; CDR3: CASSFPRDRYTEAFF
J: TRBJ2-2; D: NA; size: NA; V: TRBV5-1; DNA: TGCGCCAGCAGGCTGACAGGGAGGACCGGGGAGCTGTTTTTT; CDR3: CASRLTGRTGELFF
J: TRBJ1-2; D: NA; size: NA; V: TRBV27; DNA: TGTGCCAGCAGTTTATCAGGCCGGGACTATGGCTACACCTTC; CDR3: CASSLSGRDYGYTF
J: TRBJ1-2; D: TRBD1; size: once; V: TRBV19; DNA: TGTGCCAGTAATCTCCGGGACAGGGGGAATACCTATGGCTACACCTTC; CDR3: CASNLRDRGNTYGYTF
J: TRBJ2-1; D: NA; size: once; V: TRBV5-6; DNA: TGTGCCAGCAGCATACTAGCCTACTCCTACAATGAGCAGTTCTTC; CDR3: CASSILAYSYNEQFF
J: TRBJ1-2; D: NA; size: NA; V: TRBV7-9; DNA: TGTGCCAGCCGGTGGGAGGAGGGTGGCTACACCTTC; CDR3: CASRWEEGGYTF
J: TRBJ2-5; D: TRBD2; size: NA; V: TRBV9; DNA: TGTGCCAGCAGCGAGAGGGCTAGCGGGATGGGAGAGACCCAGTACTTC; CDR3: CASSERASGMGETQYF
J: TRBJ2-1; D: NA; size: NA; V: TRBV7-9; DNA: TGTGCCAGCAGCCCGACTTCTAATGAGCAGTTCTTC; CDR3: CASSPTSNEQFF
J: TRBJ2-1; D: TRBD2; size: NA; V: TRBV7-3; DNA: TGTGCCAGCAGCTTAGCGGGGGGGGTTCCGGGAGATGAGCAGTTCTTC; CDR3: CASSLAGGVPGDEQFF
J: TRBJ2-7; D: TRBD2; size: NA; V: TRBV5-4; DNA: TGTGCCAGCAGCTTCAGACTAGCGGGAGTTTTTTGGAGCTCCTACGAGCAGTACTTC; CDR3: CASSFRLAGVFWSSYEQYF
J: TRBJ2-7; D: NA; size: NA; V: TRBV5-1; DNA: TGCGCCAGCAGCCCCAGGGGGGTTAGGTACGAGCAGTACTTC; CDR3: CASSPRGVRYEQYF
J: TRBJ2-5; D: TRBD1; size: NA; V: TRBV7-8; DNA: TGTGCCAGCAGCTTCAGGGGGAGAGAGACCCAGTACTTC; CDR3: CASSFRGRETQYF
J: TRBJ2-5; D: TRBD2; size: few; V: TRBV7-2; DNA: TGTGCCAGCAGCTTAGGGACTAGCGGACAAGAGACCCAGTACTTC; CDR3: CASSLGTSGQETQYF
J: TRBJ1-1; D: NA; size: NA; V: TRBV11-3; DNA: TGTGCCAGCACCGTCCAGGACAGAACTGAAGCTTTCTTT; CDR3: CASTVQDRTEAFF
J: TRBJ2-5; D: NA; size: NA; V: TRBV4-2; DNA: TGTGCCAGCAGCCTGGGGGGTAGTGCAGAGACCCAGTACTTC; CDR3: CASSLGGSAETQYF
J: TRBJ2-1; D: TRBD2; size: once; V: TRBV7-9; DNA: TGTGCCAGCAGCCCCGGTGTTCGTACTAGCGGGAATGAGCAGTTCTTC; CDR3: CASSPGVRTSGNEQFF
J: TRBJ1-1; D: NA; size: NA; V: TRBV20-1; DNA: TGCAGTGCTAGAGGGGCTAATGAAGCTTTCTTT; CDR3: CSARGANEAFF
J: TRBJ1-2; D: TRBD1; size: NA; V: TRBV18; DNA: TGTGCCAGCCGCCCCCGGGACAGGGGGTATGGCTACACCTTC; CDR3: CASRPRDRGYGYTF
J: TRBJ1-6; D: TRBD1; size: NA; V: TRBV6-5; DNA: TGTGCCAGCAGTCGGACAGGGGTGAATTCACCCCTCCACTTT; CDR3: CASSRTGVNSPLHF
J: TRBJ1-2; D: TRBD1; size: once; V: TRBV7-2; DNA: TGTGCCAGCAGCTTAAGCGCGGGGACAGGTCAATCTGAAGGCTACACCTTC; CDR3: CASSLSAGTGQSEGYTF
J: TRBJ2-1; D: TRBD2; size: NA; V: TRBV11-2; DNA: TGTGCCAGCAGCTACCAACGACTAGCGGGAGGGATGGGTGAGCAGTTCTTC; CDR3: CASSYQRLAGGMGEQFF
J: TRBJ2-5; D: TRBD1; size: NA; V: TRBV11-2; DNA: TGTGCCAGCAGCCCCCAGGGGGAAGGGACCCAGTACTTC; CDR3: CASSPQGEGTQYF
J: TRBJ2-7; D: TRBD1; size: NA; V: TRBV7-2; DNA: TGTGCCAGCTTTGGACAGGCCTCTACTAGCTCCTACGAGCAGTACTTC; CDR3: CASFGQASTSSYEQYF
J: TRBJ1-2; D: NA; size: NA; V: TRBV6-5; DNA: TGTGCCAGCAGGCCCCGGGGGGGGGACTATGGCTACACCTTC; CDR3: CASRPRGGDYGYTF
J: TRBJ1-2; D: NA; size: NA; V: TRBV4-2; DNA: TGTGCCAGCAGCCAAGGAGTAAACCGTGACTATGGCTACACCTTC; CDR3: CASSQGVNRDYGYTF
J: TRBJ2-7; D: NA; size: few; V: TRBV7-2; DNA: TGTGCCAGCAGCTTCACTAGCCAGAGGGAGCAGTACTTC; CDR3: CASSFTSQREQYF
J: TRBJ2-7; D: TRBD1; size: NA; V: TRBV2; DNA: TGTGCCAGCAGTTCGGGACAGGGTGCCGAGCAGTACTTC; CDR3: CASSSGQGAEQYF
J: TRBJ1-2; D: NA; size: NA; V: TRBV2; DNA: TGTGCCGGCCTCCAGGGGCTTGGGGGTGGCTACACCTTC; CDR3: CAGLQGLGGGYTF
J: TRBJ2-7; D: TRBD2; size: NA; V: TRBV4-1; DNA: TGCGCCAGCAGCCCGGGTAGCGGGTTCCCCCCCGACGAGCAGTACTTC; CDR3: CASSPGSGFPPDEQYF
J: TRBJ2-1; D: NA; size: once; V: TRBV29-1; DNA: TGCAGCGCCTTCCCCCGAGGGCGGGACGTTTACAATGAGCAGTTCTTC; CDR3: CSAFPRGRDVYNEQFF
J: TRBJ2-7; D: NA; size: NA; V: TRBV4-2; DNA: TGTGCCAGCAGCCTGGCGGATTACTACGAGCAGTACTTC; CDR3: CASSLADYYEQYF
J: TRBJ1-1; D: TRBD1; size: NA; V: TRBV7-9; DNA: TGTGCCAGCAGCTTACAGGGGGCAGGGAACACTGAAGCTTTCTTT; CDR3: CASSLQGAGNTEAFF
J: TRBJ1-1; D: NA; size: few; V: TRBV29-1; DNA: TGCAGCGTTGAAGACAACAACAGGGTCACTGAAGCTTTCTTT; CDR3: CSVEDNNRVTEAFF
J: TRBJ2-2; D: TRBD2; size: once; V: TRBV4-2; DNA: TGTGCCAGCAGCCAAGTAGCGGGGACGAACACCGGGGAGCTGTTTTTT; CDR3: CASSQVAGTNTGELFF
J: TRBJ2-5; D: NA; size: NA; V: TRBV9; DNA: TGTGCCAGCAGCGGACCTTCCGGGGTTGGCGAGACCCAGTACTTC; CDR3: CASSGPSGVGETQYF
J: TRBJ1-2; D: NA; size: NA; V: TRBV6-5; DNA: TGTGCCAGCAGTTACTGGCCCGGGGGGAACTATGGCTACACCTTC; CDR3: CASSYWPGGNYGYTF
J: TRBJ1-2; D: TRBD1; size: NA; V: TRBV4-2; DNA: TGTGCCAGCAGCCAGAAGACAGGGCAACTGGATGGCTACACCTTC; CDR3: CASSQKTGQLDGYTF
J: TRBJ1-1; D: NA; size: NA; V: TRBV21-1; DNA: TGTGCCAGCAGCAACGCAGGGGGCACTGAAGCTTTCTTT; CDR3: CASSNAGGTEAFF
J: TRBJ2-1; D: TRBD2; size: NA; V: TRBV5-1; DNA: TGCGCCAGCAGCTACCTAGCGGGGAATGACAATGAGCAGTTCTTC; CDR3: CASSYLAGNDNEQFF
J: TRBJ2-5; D: NA; size: few; V: TRBV11-2; DNA: TGTGCCAGCAGCTTTGTCACAGGCCCCCAAGAGACCCAGTACTTC; CDR3: CASSFVTGPQETQYF
J: TRBJ2-3; D: NA; size: NA; V: TRBV6-5; DNA: TGTGCCAGCAGTTACGAGCGGGCTCGTACGCAGTATTTT; CDR3: CASSYERARTQYF
J: TRBJ1-5; D: TRBD1; size: NA; V: TRBV2; DNA: TGTGCCAGCAGTGGAGAGGAGACAGGGGGTCAGCCCCAGCATTTT; CDR3: CASSGEETGGQPQHF
J: TRBJ2-2; D: TRBD1; size: NA; V: TRBV19; DNA: TGTGCCAGTAGTCGATCCGGGACAGTAAGAACCGGGGAGCTGTTTTTT; CDR3: CASSRSGTVRTGELFF
J: TRBJ1-2; D: NA; size: NA; V: TRBV16; DNA: TGTGCCAGCAGCGCGAGCGGGTATGGCTACACCTTC; CDR3: CASSASGYGYTF
J: TRBJ1-5; D: NA; size: once; V: TRBV6-1; DNA: TGTGCCAGTTCTCTTAGTAGCCATCAGCCCCAGCATTTT; CDR3: CASSLSSHQPQHF
J: TRBJ1-2; D: TRBD1; size: NA; V: TRBV13; DNA: TGTGCCAGCAGCTCCCCGATTGCCGGGACAGGGGATTATGGCTACACCTTC; CDR3: CASSSPIAGTGDYGYTF
J: TRBJ1-1; D: NA; size: NA; V: TRBV6-1; DNA: TGTGCCAGCAGTGAGGACAGGAACACTGAAGCTTTCTTT; CDR3: CASSEDRNTEAFF
J: TRBJ1-6; D: NA; size: NA; V: TRBV6-5; DNA: TGTGCCAGCAGTGGAGATTTGGATTCACCCCTCCACTTT; CDR3: CASSGDLDSPLHF
J: TRBJ2-7; D: TRBD1; size: NA; V: TRBV9; DNA: TGTGCCAGCAGCCCCCGGGGACAGGGATACTACGAGCAGTACTTC; CDR3: CASSPRGQGYYEQYF
J: TRBJ2-7; D: TRBD1; size: NA; V: TRBV7-2; DNA: TGTGCCAGCAGCTTTAGACAGGGCTCCTACGAGCAGTACTTC; CDR3: CASSFRQGSYEQYF
J: TRBJ2-1; D: NA; size: NA; V: TRBV5-1; DNA: TGCGCCAGCTCCCCACGGGAAGATCACAATGAGCAGTTCTTC; CDR3: CASSPREDHNEQFF
J: TRBJ1-2; D: TRBD1; size: NA; V: TRBV2; DNA: TGTGCCAGCAGCGAACCCCCACAGGGGTATGGCTACACCTTC; CDR3: CASSEPPQGYGYTF
J: TRBJ2-7; D: TRBD2; size: NA; V: TRBV14; DNA: TGTGCCAGCAGCAAGGCTCTAGCGGGGGTTTATGAGCAGTACTTC; CDR3: CASSKALAGVYEQYF
J: TRBJ2-3; D: NA; size: NA; V: TRBV7-8; DNA: TGTGCCAGCAGCCCCCAGGGGCGCGGGTTAGATACGCAGTATTTT; CDR3: CASSPQGRGLDTQYF